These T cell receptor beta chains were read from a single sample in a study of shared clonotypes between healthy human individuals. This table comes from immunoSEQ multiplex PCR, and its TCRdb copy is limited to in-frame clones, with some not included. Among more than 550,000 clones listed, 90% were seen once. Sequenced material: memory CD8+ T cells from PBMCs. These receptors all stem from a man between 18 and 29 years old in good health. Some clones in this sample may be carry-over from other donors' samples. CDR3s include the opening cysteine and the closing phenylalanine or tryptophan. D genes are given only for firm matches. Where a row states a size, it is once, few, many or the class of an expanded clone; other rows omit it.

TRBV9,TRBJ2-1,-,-,TGTGCCAGCAGCGTAGGATCCTACAATGAGCAGTTCTTC,CASSVGSYNEQFF
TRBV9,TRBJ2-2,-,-,TGTGCCAGCAGCGTAGCTAGTTTTCCCGGGGAGCTGTTTTTT,CASSVASFPGELFF
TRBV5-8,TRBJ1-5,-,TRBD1,TGTGCCAGCAGCTTGTTAGGGGGCGGTCAGCCCCAGCATTTT,CASSLLGGGQPQHF
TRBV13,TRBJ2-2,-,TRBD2,TGTGCCAGCAGCTCAGCGGGGGCGGGGACCGGGGAGCTGTTTTTT,CASSSAGAGTGELFF
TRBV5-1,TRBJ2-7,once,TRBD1,TGCGCCAGCAGCCAAAAGGGACAGGAGGTTTCCAGCTCCTACGAGCAGTACTTC,CASSQKGQEVSSSYEQYF
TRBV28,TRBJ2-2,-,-,TGTGCCAGCAGGTGGGCGGCCGGGGAGCTGTTTTTT,CASRWAAGELFF
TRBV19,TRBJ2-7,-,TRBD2,TGTGCCAGTAGTTACCGGGACTACCCCTACGAGCAGTACTTC,CASSYRDYPYEQYF
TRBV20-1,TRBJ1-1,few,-,TGCAGTGCTACGTTTCTCGCTGAAGCTTTCTTT,CSATFLAEAFF
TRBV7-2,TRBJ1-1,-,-,TGTGCCAGCAGCTCCCCGGAGCGCTCCATGAACACTGAAGCTTTCTTT,CASSSPERSMNTEAFF
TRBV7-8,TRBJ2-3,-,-,TGTGCCAGCAGCTTAAATATAGCCATCACAGATACGCAGTATTTT,CASSLNIAITDTQYF
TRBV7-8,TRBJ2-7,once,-,TGTGCCAGCAGCTTAGCGGCGGTCAACTACGAGCAGTACTTC,CASSLAAVNYEQYF
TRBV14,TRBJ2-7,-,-,TGTGCCAGCAGCCAAGGGTGGGGTCCCTACGAGCAGTACTTC,CASSQGWGPYEQYF
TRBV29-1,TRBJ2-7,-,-,TGCAGCGTTGAAGATCCTGACGACTACGAGCAGTACTTC,CSVEDPDDYEQYF
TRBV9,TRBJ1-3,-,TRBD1,TGTGCCAGCAGCGAAAGCTGGGACAGGGCCTACTCTGGAAACACCATATATTTT,CASSESWDRAYSGNTIYF
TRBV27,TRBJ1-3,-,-,TGTGCCAGCAGTTTAACAGTGGCTGGAAACACCATATATTTT,CASSLTVAGNTIYF
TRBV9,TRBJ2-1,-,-,TGTGCCAGCAGCGTAGAGGGGTTATCCTACAATGAGCAGTTCTTC,CASSVEGLSYNEQFF
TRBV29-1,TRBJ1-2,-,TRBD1,TGCAGCGGGCGGACAGGGATCCTCTCTGGCTACACCTTC,CSGRTGILSGYTF
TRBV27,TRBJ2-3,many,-,TGTGCCAGCAGCCCTCTGAGTTACGCAGATACGCAGTATTTT,CASSPLSYADTQYF
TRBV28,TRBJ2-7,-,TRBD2,TGTGCCAGCAGTTTAGGGTTTGGGGGACTAAAGAAAGCCTACGAGCAGTACTTC,CASSLGFGGLKKAYEQYF
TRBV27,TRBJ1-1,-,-,TGTGCCAGCAGCCCCCGGAGCGTCCAGATGAACACTGAAGCTTTCTTT,CASSPRSVQMNTEAFF
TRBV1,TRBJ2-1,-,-,TGCACCACCCGCTCGGGGGTGAACAATGAGCAGTTCTTC,CTTRSGVNNEQFF
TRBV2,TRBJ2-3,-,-,TGTGCCAGCAGTTCTGTAATTAAGTTGCGCACAGATACGCAGTATTTT,CASSSVIKLRTDTQYF
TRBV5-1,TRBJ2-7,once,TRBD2,TGCGCCAGCAGCTTGCCGTCTAGCGGGAGTGGTGAGCAGTACTTC,CASSLPSSGSGEQYF
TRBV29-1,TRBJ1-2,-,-,TGCAGCGTTGAAGATCGCCCTAGGACAGTTGTTATTGGCTACACCTTC,CSVEDRPRTVVIGYTF
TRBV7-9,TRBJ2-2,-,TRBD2,TGTGCCAGCAGCTTTCCCGCAGCGGGAGAAGGGGAGCTGTTTTTT,CASSFPAAGEGELFF
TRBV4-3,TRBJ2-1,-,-,TGCGCCAGCAGCCAAGCATTAGACCCTTGGAAACTAGGCAATGAGCAGTTCTTC,CASSQALDPWKLGNEQFF
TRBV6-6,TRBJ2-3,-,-,TGTGCCAGCAGTTACTCGCCCCCAGATACGCAGTATTTT,CASSYSPPDTQYF
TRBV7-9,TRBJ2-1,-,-,TGTGCCAGCAGCCGACCCGCTAGCTCCTACAATGAGCAGTTCTTC,CASSRPASSYNEQFF
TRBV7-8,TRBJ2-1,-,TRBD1,TGTGCCAGCAGCTTAGCTCCCCGGGACAGCTCCTACAATGAGCAGTTCTTC,CASSLAPRDSSYNEQFF
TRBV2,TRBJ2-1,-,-,TGTGCCAGCACCACTACGGTTTACAATGAGCAGTTCTTC,CASTTTVYNEQFF
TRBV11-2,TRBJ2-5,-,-,TGTGCCAGCAGCCTTATCCCCGAGGACTACAGGGGAAAACAGACCCAGTACTTC,CASSLIPEDYRGKQTQYF
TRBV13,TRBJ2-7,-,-,TGTGCCAGCAGCCCTTACCGGGACCCGAGGGAGCAGTACTTC,CASSPYRDPREQYF
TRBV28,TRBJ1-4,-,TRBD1,TGTGCCAGCGGGACAGTTATTAATGAAAAACTGTTTTTT,CASGTVINEKLFF
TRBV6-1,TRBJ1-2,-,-,TGTGCCAGCAGTGAGGCGGACACCGCTAACTATGGCTACACCTTC,CASSEADTANYGYTF
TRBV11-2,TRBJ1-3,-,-,TGTGCCAGCAGCTTAGTTCTCCCCAGAGGACCCTCTGGAAACACCATATATTTT,CASSLVLPRGPSGNTIYF
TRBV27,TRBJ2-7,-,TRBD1,TGTGCCAGCAGTCGGACAGGCCCTTCCTACGAGCAGTACTTC,CASSRTGPSYEQYF
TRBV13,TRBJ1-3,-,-,TGTGCCAGCAGCTCAAGAGTCATGAGGGGTTCTCCTGGAAACACCATATATTTT,CASSSRVMRGSPGNTIYF
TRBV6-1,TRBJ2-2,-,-,TGTGCCAGCAGTGCTTTCGGGGGTCCGAACACCGGGGAGCTGTTTTTT,CASSAFGGPNTGELFF
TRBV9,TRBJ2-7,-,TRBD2,TGTGCCAGCAGCGTAGAGCAGGGACTAGCGGGAGAGTCCTACGAGCAGTACTTC,CASSVEQGLAGESYEQYF
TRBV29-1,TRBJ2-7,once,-,TGCAGCGTTGTCGGGAGAGGACCCTACGAGCAGTACTTC,CSVVGRGPYEQYF
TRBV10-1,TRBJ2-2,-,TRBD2,TGCGCCAGCATCCCCGGGGGGGACACCGGGGAGCTGTTTTTT,CASIPGGDTGELFF
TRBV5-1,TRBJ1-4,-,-,TGCGCCAGCAGCTTAAGGAATGAAAAACTGTTTTTT,CASSLRNEKLFF
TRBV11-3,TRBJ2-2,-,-,TGTGCCAGCAGCTTAAGACAGGGCAGGGAGGGTACCGGGGAGCTGTTTTTT,CASSLRQGREGTGELFF
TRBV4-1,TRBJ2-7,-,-,TGCGCCAGCAGCTTTGGGACGGCGTCCAGATACGAGCAGTACTTC,CASSFGTASRYEQYF
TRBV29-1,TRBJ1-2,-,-,TGCAGCGTTGAAGAACAGGTGAACAGCCACTATGGCTACACCTTC,CSVEEQVNSHYGYTF
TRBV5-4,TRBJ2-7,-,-,TGTGCCAGCAGCTTGTTTTCCTACGAGCAGTACTTC,CASSLFSYEQYF
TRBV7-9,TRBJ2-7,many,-,TGTGCCAGCAGCGAAAAGCGAGGCATCCTGTACGAGCAGTACTTC,CASSEKRGILYEQYF
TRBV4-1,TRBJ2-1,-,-,TGCGCCAGCAGCCAACAACCGGGACTGGGGCCCGATGAGCAGTTCTTC,CASSQQPGLGPDEQFF
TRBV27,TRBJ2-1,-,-,TGTACCACCTTGGGTGGCTTCGACAATGAGCAGTTCTTC,CTTLGGFDNEQFF
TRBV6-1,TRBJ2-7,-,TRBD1,TGTGCCAGCAGTGAAGCGCCAACAGGGGGCGGTTGGGAGCAGTACTTC,CASSEAPTGGGWEQYF
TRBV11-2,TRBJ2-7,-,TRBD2,TGTGCCAGCAGCTTATTCGCTAGCGGGCCCCTCTACGAGCAGTACTTC,CASSLFASGPLYEQYF
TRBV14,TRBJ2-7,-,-,TGTGCCAGCAGCCAAGAATTCGCCTACGAGCAGTACTTC,CASSQEFAYEQYF
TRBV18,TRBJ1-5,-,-,TGTGCCAGCTCACCGGGGGGTCAACAGCCCCAGCATTTT,CASSPGGQQPQHF
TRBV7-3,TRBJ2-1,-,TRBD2,TGTGCCAGCAGCTTAATTTTCACTAGCGGAGACAATGAGCAGTTCTTC,CASSLIFTSGDNEQFF
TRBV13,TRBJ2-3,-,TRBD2,TGTGCCAGCAGCTTAGGCGACAGCGGGAGGCCCCCTGCGGAGTGGACGCAGTATTTT,CASSLGDSGRPPAEWTQYF
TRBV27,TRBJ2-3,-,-,TGTGCCAGCAGTTCCACGGGAGCAAGGAGAGATACGCAGTATTTT,CASSSTGARRDTQYF
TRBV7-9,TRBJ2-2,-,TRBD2,TGTGCCAGCAGCGGGACTACGAACACCGGGGAGCTGTTTTTT,CASSGTTNTGELFF
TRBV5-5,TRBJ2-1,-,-,TGTGCCAGCAGCGACATACGGGGATCCTACAATGAGCAGTTCTTC,CASSDIRGSYNEQFF
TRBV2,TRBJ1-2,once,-,TGTGCCAGCAGCCGGGGGGGGATCTATGGCTACACCTTC,CASSRGGIYGYTF